Sequencing of this T cell receptor (beta chain) was carried out in a study of OX40 agonist ivuxolimab in advanced cancers. Regarding the complete study: Ivuxolimab was an agonistic, fully human IgG2 monoclonal antibody directed against OX40 (CD134), a costimulatory receptor. Intravenous ivuxolimab was administered to patients every 2 weeks at six dose levels: 0.01, 0.1, 0.3, 1.5, 3 and 10 mg/kg. Of the 50 to 55 patients in dose escalation, about 20 had hepatocellular carcinoma, approximately 15 had melanoma, 9 had renal cell carcinoma and 9 had head and neck cancer. In the dose-escalation cohort, 82.7% of patients were male, and the mean age was approximately 60 years, with a range of about 23 to 85. Prior anti-PD-1, anti-PD-L1 or anti-CTLA-4 therapy was permitted, and 30% to 50% of dose-escalation patients had received checkpoint inhibitors. Partial responses occurred in three dose-escalation patients, of whom one had hepatocellular carcinoma and two had cutaneous melanoma. Peripheral TCRbeta sequencing was intended to test whether TCR sequence diversity was altered and clonal T-cell expansion was caused by ivuxolimab. The monotherapy dose-escalation portion (N ≈ 57 patients) of the phase I ivuxolimab trial is reported in the paper. Summary of the overall study and its limitations: After ivuxolimab, CD8+ T cells had more expanded clones than CD4+ T cells on average. Low levels of normalized T-cell clonal expansion were also seen in some patients who did not respond. Which antigens the clonally expanded peripheral T cells were specific for was not determined. Clonal expansion of both CD4+ and CD8+ blood T cells was observed from baseline to week 6 at doses 0.1 to 3.0 mg/kg. In the 0.1-3.0 mg/kg groups, partial responders had among the lowest normalized peripheral clonal expansion, particularly in CD8+ T cells.

The trial excluded patients who had a history of autoimmune disease or were on systemic immunosuppression. Peripheral blood for TCR sequencing was drawn from every dose cohort at baseline, at cycle 4 day 1 and at cycle 7 day 1. The samples were drawn from a first-in-human, open-label, multicenter phase I dose-escalation trial of ivuxolimab. The trial enrolled adults with locally advanced or metastatic head and neck squamous cell, hepatocellular, melanoma or renal cell carcinoma. Before TCR sequencing, CD4+ T cells and CD8+ T cells from peripheral blood were sorted into separate populations. There are 17 amino acids in the CDR3, from cysteine to phenylalanine inclusive. CDR3 DNA only is kept here, 51 bases in frame from base 1. V is trimmed back by 4 bases and J by 0 bases, and the junction contains 5 bases that no gene match accounts for. The germline V gene (reference sequence) yields SGHNT for CDR1 and YYREEE for CDR2.

Note on this clone: It lacks a known antigen. No much larger clone exists at a distance of one base, and base qualities are not known.

To sequence the TCRbeta CDR3 region, genomic DNA was isolated from the sorted cells. The immunoSEQ Assay was used to sequence the TCRbeta CDR3 regions. This immuneACCESS table, as held by TCRdb, lists in-frame sequences with V and J called but not all clones. Of the missing ones, under half trace to an unresolved V gene in checked studies; the others have no known cause. The sample has about 92,000 clones on record, roughly 90% of them singletons. The ten biggest clones cover 0.3% to 0.4% of the sample. The sequence links TRBV5-4 to TRBJ2-1, and 12 junction bases match TRBD1. The sequence was collected from an adult with an advanced solid tumor such as melanoma, head and neck, liver or kidney cancer. The material was CD4+ or CD8+ T cells sorted from blood, obtained in a trial of the OX40 agonist ivuxolimab. Here the CDR3 is given as CASSTGTGGPSYNEQFF. The nucleotide sequence reads as follows: TGTGCCAGCAGCACCGGGACAGGGGGCCCCTCCTACAATGAGCAGTTCTTC.